Presented here are 32 T cell receptor beta chains from one specimen sequenced in a study of control samples from healthy donors and cancer patients (dated by TCRdb to 2020 to 2022). The method behind the library was the immunoSEQ multiplex PCR assay. What TCRdb holds here is the immuneACCESS table cut down to in-frame rearrangements. Part of the clones is not present; checked against another copy, under half of the missing clones reflect an unresolved V gene, and the others are unexplained. This sample has under 60,000 clones in its table, and approximately 94% of those were observed once. Almost 4% of the sample belongs to the ten largest clones. Specimen: blood. These receptors were obtained from a man aged 30-40 years in good health.

The genes are TRBV30 and TRBJ1-4; the D is unclear. Germline CDR1 reads GTSNPN; CDR2 reads SVGIG (reference sequence). This CDR3 spans 11 amino acids. V shed 5 bases and J shed 8 bases, with 9 bases lying between them. CDR3 nucleotides: TGTGCCTGGGCGTTAGCCGAAAAACTGTTTTTT. This encodes CAWALAEKLFF.

The genes are TRBV18 and TRBJ2-1; TRBD2 aligns across 9 bases. V trimming: 1 base; J trimming: 4 bases; junction bases outside the gene matches: 8. Germline loops: CDR1 KGHSH, CDR2 LQKENI. This CDR3 is 17 amino acids long. The CDR3 coding sequence is TGTGCCAGCTCACCACAAGGCGCGGGAGGGTCATACAATGAGCAGTTCTTC. Translated, it gives CASSPQGAGGSYNEQFF.

The chain employs TRBV4-2 and TRBJ2-7, with 11 nucleotides matching TRBD2. This CDR3 is 16 amino acids long. Losses at the gene ends were 2 bases for V and 5 bases for J; bases not matched to a gene: 8. CDR1 is LGHNA and CDR2 is YNFKEQ in the germline V gene. CDR3: CASSQTIAGGRDEQYF. Here the CDR3 DNA reads TGTGCCAGCAGCCAAACAATAGCGGGGGGGCGGGACGAGCAGTACTTC.

V is TRBV7-2 and J is TRBJ2-3, with 9 bases identical to TRBD2. With V trimmed by 5 bases and J by 0 bases, 12 bases remained unmatched. Germline-derived CDR1 and CDR2 are SGHTA and FQGNSA. The length of the CDR3 is 18 residues. CDR3 region: CASSLRLAEYSSTDTQYF. The CDR3 DNA reads as TGTGCCAGCAGCCTGCGACTAGCGGAGTACTCTAGCACAGATACGCAGTATTTT. The full variable domain, completed using reference TRBV7-2 and TRBJ2-3, is GAGVSQSPSNKVTEKGKDVELRCDPISGHTALYWYRQSLGQGLEFLIYFQGNSAPDKSGLPSDRFSAERTGGSVSTLTIQRTQQEDSAVYLCASSLRLAEYSSTDTQYFGPGTRLTVL.

The chain carries TRBV30 and TRBJ2-2; tentatively, D is TRBD1 (6 bases). Germline-derived CDR1 and CDR2 are GTSNPN and SVGIG (reference sequence). Trimming pared 5 bases from V and 8 bases from J, leaving 12 bases between. The CDR3 extends over 12 amino acids. The CDR3 sequence: CAWEGVLGELFF. In nucleotides, the CDR3 is TGTGCCTGGGAGGGGGTATTAGGGGAGCTGTTTTTT.

This chain links TRBV19 with TRBJ1-1; no definite D call. Trimming stripped 1 base from V and 6 bases from J, with 15 bases between. This CDR3 comprises 15 residues. Germline lookup yields CDR1 LNHDA and CDR2 SQIVND (reference sequence). In DNA, the CDR3 is TGTGCCAGTAGTATAGGGGGTCCGGGAGCCCCTGAAGCTTTCTTT. This gives the protein CASSIGGPGAPEAFF.

The chain combines TRBV7-9 with TRBJ1-3, with D hard to call. This CDR3 has 14 amino acids. Germline V CDR1 and CDR2: SEHNR, FQNEAQ (reference sequence). The V gene lost 5 bases and the J gene lost 0 bases, with 8 bases spanning the gap. Here the CDR3 reads CASSEVPSGNTIYF. The CDR3 nucleotides read TGTGCCAGCAGCGAGGTCCCCTCTGGAAACACCATATATTTT.

In DNA form, the CDR3 reads TGTGCCAGCAGCCAAGTACCTAGCGGGTCCTACGGGCATGAGCAGTTCTTC. Its translation is CASSQVPSGSYGHEQFF. The J gene is TRBJ2-1, the V gene TRBV3-1 (or the pseudogene TRBV3-2); 8 bases are a match to TRBD2. In germline, CDR1 is LGHDT, CDR2 YNNKEL (reference sequence). The CDR3 extends over 17 amino acids. V was clipped by 1 base and J by 8 bases; unmatched bases: 13.

This clone was seen a single time. The chain employs TRBV27 and TRBJ1-6; D unclear. The V gene lost 5 bases and the J gene lost 7 bases, with 15 bases spanning the gap. Germline CDR1 is MNHEY and CDR2 is SMNVEV (reference sequence). CDR3 length: 15 residues. CDR3 protein: CASSPGGRENSPLHF. CDR3 coding DNA: TGTGCCAGCAGTCCGGGAGGTAGGGAGAATTCACCCCTCCACTTT.

The gene calls are TRBV27 and TRBJ1-3; unclear D gene. Germline lookup yields CDR1 MNHEY and CDR2 SMNVEV (reference sequence). The V end was cut by 2 bases, the J end by 0 bases, with 17 bases between. This CDR3 spans 18 amino acids. CDR3 in DNA: TGTGCCAGCAGTTTAAGGAGCAGCCGGGCAAGCTCTGGAAACACCATATATTTT. It is translated as CASSLRSSRASSGNTIYF.

The chain couples TRBV6-1 to TRBJ2-7; unclear D gene. The CDR3 runs 13 residues. Per the germline V gene, CDR1 is MNHNS and CDR2 is SASEGT. V shed 5 bases and J shed 0 bases, with 8 bases lying between them. CDR3 sequence: CASSSQHSYEQYF. As DNA, the CDR3 is TGTGCCAGCAGTTCCCAACACTCCTACGAGCAGTACTTC.

The V call is TRBV7-9, the J call TRBJ1-3; possibly TRBD1 for D (6 bases). CDR1 and CDR2 (germline): SEHNR, FQNEAQ (reference sequence). With 6 bases removed from V and 0 bases from J, the gap between germline ends came to 12 bases. The CDR3 covers 15 residues. The CDR3 coding sequence is TGTGCCAGCAGAAAAACAGGGAGCTCTGGAAACACCATATATTTT. Its translation is CASRKTGSSGNTIYF. Combining the CDR3 with reference TRBV7-9 and TRBJ1-3 gives the whole variable domain DTGVSQNPRHKITKRGQNVTFRCDPISEHNRLYWYRQTLGQGPEFLTYFQNEAQLEKSRLLSDRFSAERPKGSFSTLEIQRTEQGDSAMYLCASRKTGSSGNTIYFGEGSWLTVV.

The chain uses TRBV21-1 and TRBJ2-2. TRBV21-1 is reported as a pseudogene. The CDR3 runs 14 residues. This chain's CDR3 is CASSKGRNTGELFF. The DNA of the CDR3 is TGTGCCAGCAGCAAAGGAAGGAACACCGGGGAGCTGTTTTTT.

The chain recombines TRBV5-4 with TRBJ2-5; TRBD2 matches 15 bases. The trim removed 0 bases at V and 5 bases at J, leaving 5 bases unmatched. Germline values: CDR1 SGHNT, CDR2 YYREEE (reference sequence). This CDR3 region has 17 residues. CDR3 loop: CASSLGGLAGGKETQYF. DNA of the CDR3: TGTGCCAGCAGCTTGGGAGGACTAGCGGGGGGGAAGGAGACCCAGTACTTC. Together with reference TRBV5-4 and TRBJ2-5, the CDR3 gives the full variable domain: ETGVTQSPTHLIKTRGQQVTLRCSSQSGHNTVSWYQQALGQGPQFIFQYYREEENGRGNFPPRFSGLQFPNYSSELNVNALELDDSALYLCASSLGGLAGGKETQYFGPGTRLLVL.

The genes are TRBV6-6 and TRBJ1-1; D ambiguous. Germline CDR1 MNHNY, CDR2 SVGAGI (reference sequence). With 0 bases removed from V and 1 base from J, the gap between germline ends came to 9 bases. CDR3 size: 15 residues. The CDR3 protein is CASSYSASRNTEAFF. The CDR3, as DNA: TGTGCCAGCAGTTACTCCGCCAGTAGGAACACTGAAGCTTTCTTT.

CDR3 DNA sequence: TGTGCCAGCATCCAGGGCAGCGGATACAATGAGCAGTTCTTC. This codes for CASIQGSGYNEQFF. The rearrangement links TRBV28 to TRBJ2-1; the D gene could be TRBD1 or TRBD2 (5 bases each). V was pared by 7 bases and J by 4 bases, with 14 bases between. The CDR3 extends over 14 amino acids. Germline-derived CDR1 and CDR2 are MDHEN and SYDVKM. Using reference TRBV28 and TRBJ2-1 for the parts outside the CDR3, the full variable domain is DVKVTQSSRYLVKRTGEKVFLECVQDMDHENMFWYRQDPGLGLRLIYFSYDVKMKEKGDIPEGYSVSREKKERFSLILESASTNQTSMYLCASIQGSGYNEQFFGPGTRLTVL.

The chain uses TRBV7-2 and TRBJ1-1; D gene uncertain. From germline, CDR1 is SGHTA and CDR2 FQGNSA. This CDR3 comprises 13 residues. V lost 5 bases and J lost 3, with 10 bases in between. The CDR3 DNA sequence: TGTGCCAGCAGCCTCTCCGGGGACACTGAAGCTTTCTTT. It is translated as CASSLSGDTEAFF.

The chain recombines TRBV18 with TRBJ2-7; D remains ambiguous. Per germline, CDR1 KGHSH and CDR2 LQKENI. Trimming removed 0 bases from V and 3 bases from J, with 12 bases in between. CDR3 length: 15 amino acids. The chain's CDR3 is CASSPPGQKGYEQYF. The CDR3 nucleotides read TGTGCCAGCTCACCACCGGGTCAGAAAGGCTACGAGCAGTACTTC. Filled out from reference TRBV18 and TRBJ2-7, the complete variable domain reads NAGVMQNPRHLVRRRGQEARLRCSPMKGHSHVYWYRQLPEEGLKFMVYLQKENIIDESGMPKERFSAEFPKEGPSILRIQQVVRGDSAAYFCASSPPGQKGYEQYFGPGTRLTVT.

For the CDR3, the DNA is TGTGCCAGCAGATCAGGGGGGGCGGGTGGTTACAATGAGCAGTTCTTC. Translating it yields CASRSGGAGGYNEQFF. The chain is built from TRBV28 and TRBJ2-1; possibly TRBD1 or TRBD2 for D (7 bases each). There are 16 residues in the CDR3. Germline CDR1 is MDHEN and CDR2 is SYDVKM. The V and J ends lost 6 bases and 4 bases respectively, with 19 bases between them.

The J gene is TRBJ2-1, the V gene TRBV9, with a weak D call TRBD2 (6 bases). V shed 2 bases and J shed 0 bases, with 12 bases lying between them. CDR3 length: 16 residues. The germline V gene encodes CDR1 SGDLS and CDR2 YYNGEE. CDR3 DNA: TGTGCCAGCAGCGTGTCCGGGGGAAACTCCTACAATGAGCAGTTCTTC. This translates into CASSVSGGNSYNEQFF.

The chain carries TRBV5-1 and TRBJ1-1; perhaps TRBD1 as D (5 bases). This CDR3 has 12 amino acids. The germline gives CDR1 SGHRS, CDR2 YFSETQ. Trimming removed 1 base from V and 11 bases from J, with 12 bases in between. The CDR3 DNA reads TGCGCCAGCAGCTTGTGGGGGGAAAGGGCTTTCTTT. Its protein is CASSLWGERAFF.

The chain uses TRBV7-9 and TRBJ1-5; D is unclear. The germline V gene has CDR1 SEHNR and CDR2 FQNEAQ (reference sequence). V was trimmed by 2 bases and J by 3 bases, leaving 8 bases between them. This CDR3 is 14 amino acids long. CDR3 nucleotide sequence: TGTGCCAGCAGCTTACCGTCGAACAATCAGCCCCAGCATTTT. Translated, it gives CASSLPSNNQPQHF.

This chain connects TRBV6-4 to TRBJ2-7; 10 nucleotides align to TRBD1. V trimming: 4 bases; J trimming: 1 base; junction bases outside the gene matches: 13. The germline V gene has CDR1 MRHNA and CDR2 SNTAGT. This CDR3 is 18 amino acids long. CDR3 region: CASSGRDRGLISSYEQYF. The CDR3 region has the DNA TGTGCCAGCAGTGGCCGGGACAGGGGTCTTATTTCTTCCTACGAGCAGTACTTC.

The chain has TRBV27 and TRBJ1-5; D not certain. This CDR3 comprises 14 residues. Trimming left V 3 bases short and J 1 base short, with 7 bases between. CDR1 is MNHEY and CDR2 is SMNVEV in the germline V gene (reference sequence). DNA for the CDR3: TGTGCCAGCAGTTTGCAAGGGAGCAATCAGCCCCAGCATTTT. Residues: CASSLQGSNQPQHF.

The chain has TRBV6-5 and TRBJ2-3; tentative D call: TRBD2 (5 bases). V dropped 4 bases and J dropped 2 bases, with 10 bases sitting between them. CDR3 length equals 14 residues. Germline V CDR1 and CDR2: MNHEY, SVGAGI. The chain's CDR3 is CASSSGEPTDTQYF. CDR3 DNA sequence: TGTGCCAGCAGTTCCGGGGAGCCCACAGATACGCAGTATTTT.

The chain uses TRBV24-1 and TRBJ1-1; TRBD1 matches 8 bases. Germline assignment: CDR1 KGHDR and CDR2 SFDVKD. V was pared by 3 bases and J by 5 bases, with 7 bases of the junction left unmatched. CDR3 size: 15 residues. The CDR3 reads CATSDPRTGRTEAFF. The CDR3 DNA sequence: TGTGCCACCAGTGATCCCCGGACAGGGAGGACTGAAGCTTTCTTT.

This clone has more than one count but fewer than ten. J is TRBJ2-1 and V is TRBV5-1; 8 bases agree with TRBD1. Germline lookup yields CDR1 SGHRS and CDR2 YFSETQ. This CDR3 comprises 15 residues. Germline trimming cut 2 bases from V and 7 bases from J; bases unmatched to any gene: 8. The CDR3 coding sequence is TGCGCCAGCAGCTTTGACAGGGGAATTGGTAATGAGCAGTTCTTC. Its protein is CASSFDRGIGNEQFF.

The chain combines TRBV5-6 with TRBJ1-1, with D tentatively TRBD1 (6 bases). Trimming stripped 5 bases from V and 0 bases from J, with 14 bases between. The CDR3 contains 15 residues. The germline gives CDR1 SGHDT, CDR2 YYEEEE. The CDR3 DNA is TGTGCCAGCAGATTGTTAGACAGGATGAACACTGAAGCTTTCTTT. It encodes CASRLLDRMNTEAFF. Based on the CDR3 plus reference TRBV5-6 and TRBJ1-1, the full variable domain is DAGVTQSPTHLIKTRGQQVTLRCSPKSGHDTVSWYQQALGQGPQFIFQYYEEEERQRGNFPDRFSGHQFPNYSSELNVNALLLGDSALYLCASRLLDRMNTEAFFGQGTRLTVV.

This chain joins TRBV24-1 and TRBJ2-1, with D perhaps TRBD1 (6 bases). Germline V gives CDR1 KGHDR, CDR2 SFDVKD. The V end was cut by 1 base, the J end by 8 bases, with 17 bases between. This CDR3 contains 16 residues. The CDR3 reads CATSDFWTDESHEQFF. The CDR3 bases are TGTGCCACCAGTGATTTCTGGACAGATGAATCACATGAGCAGTTCTTC.

This clone was counted a single time. The chain uses TRBV7-3 and TRBJ2-3; 9 nucleotides align to TRBD2. The CDR3 runs to 17 residues. With V trimmed by 5 bases and J by 0 bases, 9 bases remained unmatched. The germline CDR1 and CDR2 sequences are SGHTA and FQGTGA. Here the CDR3 reads CASSPSGLAYSTDTQYF. The CDR3 DNA follows: TGTGCCAGCAGCCCATCAGGACTAGCGTATAGCACAGATACGCAGTATTTT.

This rearrangement joins TRBV28 to TRBJ1-1; D might be TRBD1 (5 bases). Trimming shortened V by 7 bases and J by 4 bases, and 13 bases separated the two germline ends. CDR1 and CDR2 from the germline V gene are MDHEN and SYDVKM. CDR3 length: 13 amino acids. CDR3 sequence: CASIGTVVTEAFF. CDR3 sequence (DNA): TGTGCCAGCATTGGGACGGTGGTCACTGAAGCTTTCTTT. Full variable domain (remainder filled in from reference TRBV28 and TRBJ1-1): DVKVTQSSRYLVKRTGEKVFLECVQDMDHENMFWYRQDPGLGLRLIYFSYDVKMKEKGDIPEGYSVSREKKERFSLILESASTNQTSMYLCASIGTVVTEAFFGQGTRLTVV.

The chain combines TRBV7-9 with TRBJ1-4, with D tentatively TRBD1 (5 bases). Germline V gene sequence: CDR1 SEHNR, CDR2 FQNEAQ (reference sequence). Deletions cut 5 bases from V and 7 bases from J, with 14 bases between. There are 14 residues in the CDR3. CDR3 in amino acids: CASSPFRGFEKLFF. The CDR3 nucleotides read TGTGCCAGCAGCCCTTTTAGGGGCTTTGAAAAACTGTTTTTT.